These 32 T cell receptor beta chains came from one sample sequenced in a study of identical twins. TCRdb re-derived calls from the 5' RACE reads in MiXCR, one entry per CDR3 protein. Found here are 350,000 or so distinct CDR3 sequences, 10% to 15% of them singletons; the top ten hold just over 7%. These data were also filed under a second study, of yellow fever vaccine responses in identical twins.

The specimen was CD8+ T cells sorted from blood. These receptors were collected from a woman in her late teens or twenties in good health.

There are a few counts of this clonotype. At one boundary the junction diverges from the germline segment, which might be a read error. This rearrangement joins TRBV2 to TRBJ2-5; 11 nucleotides line up with TRBD2. The germline CDR1 and CDR2 sequences are SNHLY and FYNNEI. This CDR3 comprises 17 residues. The CDR3 region is CASSERYLAGGEETQYF. In DNA form, the CDR3 reads TGTGCCAGCAGTGAAAGGTACCTAGCGGGAGGTGAAGAGACCCAGTATTTC.

This clonotype has just a few counts. V gene TRBV7-9 combines with J gene TRBJ2-5, with 10 bases lining up with TRBD2. V lost 1 base to trimming and J lost 13 bases; unmatched junction nucleotides: 12. The length of the CDR3 is 15 residues. Germline assignment: CDR1 SEHNR and CDR2 FQNEAQ (reference sequence). The CDR3 sequence: CASSLVSSGGSYWYF. The CDR3 DNA sequence: TGTGCCAGCAGCTTAGTATCTAGCGGGGGAAGCTATTGGTACTTC.

A few counts support this clonotype. The V gene is TRBV25-1, the J gene TRBJ2-5; 9 nucleotides match TRBD2. The CDR3 length is 17 residues. Germline assignment: CDR1 MGHDK and CDR2 SYGVNS. Unmatched junction bases numbered 11, after V lost 4 bases and J lost 2 bases. In DNA form, the CDR3 reads TGTGCCAGCAGTGGTCGCGGGAGGGCCTACGTGCAAGAGACCCAGTACTTC. Translating it yields CASSGRGRAYVQETQYF.

V is TRBV6-4 and J is TRBJ2-1, with 7 nucleotides matching TRBD2. The germline V gene encodes CDR1 MRHNA and CDR2 SNTAGT. Losses at the gene ends were 3 bases for V and 9 bases for J; bases not matched to a gene: 11. There are 15 residues in the CDR3. The CDR3 coding sequence is TGTGCCAGCAGTGAGGATCGGGGGGAAGTCGGTGAGCAGTTCTTC. The encoded protein is CASSEDRGEVGEQFF.

This clonotype was counted a few times. This chain uses TRBV6-1 with TRBJ2-3, with TRBD1 matching 7 bases. This CDR3 spans 17 amino acids. V lost 5 bases to trimming and J lost 8 bases; unmatched junction nucleotides: 19. CDR1 and CDR2 from the germline V gene are MNHNS and SASEGT. The CDR3 DNA reads TGTGCCAGCAGTCCCCTCCTTACAGGGATCGGACAGGTTACGCAGTATTTT. The encoded protein is CASSPLLTGIGQVTQYF.

This clonotype was picked up one time. The chain links TRBV27 to TRBJ2-3; 7 nucleotides match TRBD2. Trimming at V came to 0 bases and at J to 0 bases, leaving 9 bases not matched to a gene. The CDR3 length is 18 residues. CDR1 is MNHEY, CDR2 SMNVEV, per germline (reference sequence). CDR3 in DNA: TGTGCCAGCAGTTTATCGGGGGAGGGACCAACTAGCACAGATACGCAGTATTTT. It yields the protein CASSLSGEGPTSTDTQYF.

Ten or more counts support this clonotype. The rearrangement uses TRBV10-3 and TRBJ2-2; tentative D call: TRBD1 (6 bases). The V and J ends lost 3 bases and 1 base respectively, with 9 bases between them. Germline V gene sequence: CDR1 ENHRY, CDR2 SYGVKD. This CDR3 region has 15 residues. The CDR3 here is CAISDLDRNTGELFF. Here the CDR3 DNA reads TGTGCCATCAGTGACCTGGACAGGAACACCGGGGAGCTGTTTTTT.

The chain carries TRBV5-1 and TRBJ2-7; D not resolved. The V end was cut by 0 bases, the J end by 4 bases, with 11 bases between. The CDR3 length is 14 residues. Germline lookup yields CDR1 SGHRS and CDR2 YFSETQ. The CDR3 sequence is CASSLDPVGYEQYF. The DNA for the CDR3 is TGCGCCAGCAGCTTGGACCCGGTGGGTTACGAGCAGTACTTC.

In its sample, this clonotype was seen many times. The chain has TRBV4-1 and TRBJ2-1; D may match TRBD1 or TRBD2 (5 bases each). V lost 4 bases and J lost 9, with 16 bases in between. Looked up from germline, CDR1 is MGHRA and CDR2 is YSYEKL. The CDR3 sequence is 14 residues long. CDR3 protein: CASSPAGVGGEQFF. The CDR3, as DNA: TGCGCCAGCAGCCCCGCCGGGGTTGGGGGTGAGCAGTTCTTC.

This clonotype showed up just a few times. This sequence joins TRBV20-1 and TRBJ1-5; 8 bases are a match to TRBD1. The V segment lost 3 bases and the J segment 6 bases; nucleotides outside the gene matches: 10. Per germline, CDR1 DFQATT and CDR2 SNEGSKA (reference sequence). CDR3 size: 15 residues. CDR3 amino acids: CSASVSDRGGQPQHF. The CDR3 bases are TGCAGTGCTAGTGTATCAGACAGGGGCGGTCAGCCCCAGCATTTT.

This clonotype has at least ten counts. The chain has TRBV7-8 and TRBJ1-5; 9 bases are shared with TRBD1. The junction had 6 bases not matched to a gene; V was cut back by 4 bases and J by 2 bases. This CDR3 is 16 amino acids long. CDR1 and CDR2 (germline): SGHVS, FQNEAQ. The chain's CDR3 is CASSYGTGYGNQPQHF. DNA of the CDR3: TGTGCCAGCAGCTACGGGACAGGGTATGGCAATCAGCCCCAGCATTTT. The full variable domain, rest sourced from reference TRBV7-8 and TRBJ1-5, is GAGVSQSPRYKVAKRGQDVALRCDPISGHVSLFWYQQALGQGPEFLTYFQNEAQLDKSGLPSDRFFAERPEGSVSTLKIQRTQQEDSAVYLCASSYGTGYGNQPQHFGDGTRLSIL.

This clonotype was seen only a few times. The rearrangement links TRBV20-1 to TRBJ2-7; D gene unclear. Trimming left V 3 bases short and J 1 base short, with 7 bases between. The CDR3 length is 12 residues. The germline V gene encodes CDR1 DFQATT and CDR2 SNEGSKA (reference sequence). The CDR3 spells CSARWRSYEQYV. DNA of the CDR3: TGCAGTGCTAGGTGGAGATCCTACGAGCAGTACGTC.

J is TRBJ2-7 and V is TRBV2, with D perhaps matching TRBD1 (5 bases). Germline V lookup: CDR1 SNHLY, CDR2 FYNNEI. This CDR3 comprises 16 residues. V shed 1 base and J shed 0 bases, with 13 bases lying between them. The CDR3 DNA sequence: TGTGCCAGCAGTGAAGTCGGAGACAGTAGCTCCTACGAGCAGTACTTC. This encodes CASSEVGDSSSYEQYF.

As for this clonotype: Since a much larger clone is just one base distant, this may be a read error. The chain uses TRBV2 and TRBJ2-1; D may be TRBD1 or TRBD2 (5 bases each). Germline-derived CDR1 and CDR2 are SNHLY and FYNNEI. The V gene lost 10 bases and the J gene lost 7 bases, with 17 bases spanning the gap. The CDR3 covers 13 residues. The CDR3 region has the DNA TGTGCCACCATGGGACCTCTTCGAAATGAGCAGTTCTTC. Amino acids: CATMGPLRNEQFF.

The sample holds a few counts of this clonotype. This chain joins TRBV5-6 and TRBJ2-1, with D possibly called TRBD1 or TRBD2 (5 bases each). V was trimmed by 4 bases and J by 0 bases, leaving 17 bases between them. This CDR3 has 17 residues. Germline values: CDR1 SGHDT, CDR2 YYEEEE. The CDR3 coding sequence is TGTGCCAGCAGCCCCGGTTATGAGGGGAGCTCCTACAATGAGCAGTTCTTC. Translating gives CASSPGYEGSSYNEQFF.

This clonotype occurred a few times. The J gene is TRBJ2-2, the V gene TRBV6-1, with 10 bases aligning to TRBD2. Germline CDR1 MNHNS, CDR2 SASEGT. This CDR3 has 16 residues. J was trimmed by 4 bases and V by 6 bases; bases with no gene match: 8. This chain's CDR3 is CASRRISGRFTGELFF. CDR3 in DNA: TGTGCCAGCAGAAGGATTAGCGGGAGGTTCACCGGGGAGCTGTTTTTT.

The rearrangement uses TRBV20-1 and TRBJ2-7; perhaps TRBD2 as D (5 bases). V lost 0 bases to trimming and J lost 2 bases, with 14 bases between them. From germline, CDR1 is DFQATT and CDR2 SNEGSKA (reference sequence). The CDR3 runs 15 residues. The CDR3 DNA sequence: TGCAGTGCTAGAGATCGGGGAAAAATACCCTACGAGCAGTACTTC. This translates into CSARDRGKIPYEQYF.

The gene calls are TRBV5-6 and TRBJ2-7, with 9 bases identical to TRBD2. CDR3 length: 15 amino acids. Germline trimming cut 4 bases from V and 5 bases from J; bases unmatched to any gene: 10. Germline CDR1 and CDR2: SGHDT and YYEEEE. CDR3 bases: TGTGCCAGCAGCGACCAGGGCGGGGGGGTTCACGAGCAGTACTTC. It encodes CASSDQGGGVHEQYF.

This clonotype has more than one count but fewer than ten. The chain is built from TRBV3-1 and TRBJ2-3, with D possibly being TRBD2 (7 bases). Trimming cost V 1 base and J 2 bases, with 16 bases left between them. This CDR3 spans 17 amino acids. From germline, CDR1 is LGHDT and CDR2 YNNKEL (reference sequence). CDR3 nucleotide sequence: TGTGCCAGCAGCCAAGGAAGCTTCGGGGGGCCCACAGATACGCAGTATTTT. This translates into CASSQGSFGGPTDTQYF.

In this sample, this clonotype turned up many times. The genes are TRBV12-3 or TRBV12-4 and TRBJ2-3; the D gene could be TRBD1 or TRBD2 (7 bases each). The CDR3 spans 14 residues. Trimming left V 11 bases short and J 1 base short, with 16 bases between. CDR3 nucleotides: TGTGCCTCCAGGGGGAGGGAGGGCACAGATACGCAGTATTTT. Its translation is CASRGREGTDTQYF.

This clonotype was observed a handful of times. V gene TRBV27 combines with J gene TRBJ1-1, with 7 bases matching TRBD1. V shed 4 bases and J 7 bases; nucleotides not matched to a gene: 9. The V gene's germline CDR1 is MNHEY and CDR2 SMNVEV (reference sequence). The CDR3 is 14 residues long. CDR3: CASSSSDRVGEAFF. As DNA, the CDR3 is TGTGCCAGCAGTTCTTCTGACAGGGTGGGTGAAGCTTTCTTT.

The gene calls are TRBV3-1 and TRBJ2-7; D is perhaps TRBD1 (6 bases). CDR1 and CDR2 (germline): LGHDT, YNNKEL (reference sequence). CDR3 length: 14 amino acids. V was trimmed by 5 bases and J by 4 bases, leaving 15 bases between them. CDR3 nucleotide sequence: TGTGCCAGCAGCGAAGTCGGACAGTATTACGAGCAGTACTTC. This codes for CASSEVGQYYEQYF.

In this sample, this clonotype turned up a few times. The rearrangement joins TRBV12-3 or TRBV12-4 to TRBJ2-7, with 8 nucleotides matching TRBD2. V gave up 8 bases and J gave up 4 bases; unmatched junction bases: 13. The CDR3 loop spans 15 amino acids. CDR3 nucleotide sequence: TGTGCCAGCGTCGGTCCCGTTGGCGGGAGGTACGAGCAGTACTTC. It yields the protein CASVGPVGGRYEQYF.

The rearrangement uses TRBV4-1 and TRBJ2-2; D gene uncertain. The CDR3 runs 14 residues. The germline V gene has CDR1 MGHRA and CDR2 YSYEKL. V lost 4 bases and J 7 bases, leaving 13 bases between the germline ends. The DNA of the CDR3 is TGCGCCAGCAGCCCCCATTCGGGTTTCGGGGAGCTGTTTTTT. Its protein product is CASSPHSGFGELFF.

This clonotype has only a few counts. This sequence joins TRBV29-1 and TRBJ2-1, with 10 bases matching TRBD2. The length of the CDR3 is 14 residues. With 6 bases clipped from V and 4 bases from J, the junction kept 6 bases outside the gene matches. Germline V gene data show CDR1 as SQVTM and CDR2 as ANQGSEA. The CDR3 DNA follows: TGCAGCGTCCCCGGACTAGCGGTTTACAATGAGCAGTTCTTC. Its translation is CSVPGLAVYNEQFF.

The chain joins TRBV7-8 to TRBJ1-5; 8 bases map to TRBD1. The CDR3 sequence is 17 residues long. Losses at the gene ends were 5 bases for V and 0 bases for J; bases not matched to a gene: 9. The germline V gene has CDR1 SGHVS and CDR2 FQNEAQ. This CDR3 reads CASSPDRGPYSNQPQHF. CDR3 DNA: TGTGCCAGCAGCCCCGACAGGGGACCTTATAGCAATCAGCCCCAGCATTTT.

The rearrangement uses TRBV7-9 and TRBJ2-1, with D maybe TRBD2 (6 bases). The CDR3 spans 15 residues. Germline CDR1 SEHNR, CDR2 FQNEAQ (reference sequence). V was trimmed by 5 bases and J by 3 bases, leaving 14 bases between them. The CDR3 sequence is CASSPPGGFYNEQFF. The DNA of the CDR3 is TGTGCCAGCAGCCCCCCCGGGGGTTTCTACAATGAGCAGTTCTTC.

The table lists this clonotype with many counts. The rearrangement uses TRBV29-1 and TRBJ2-2, with 7 bases lining up with TRBD1. CDR1 and CDR2 (germline): SQVTM, ANQGSEA. CDR3 size: 15 residues. Trimming removed 1 base from V and 7 bases from J; junction bases left unmatched: 9. The CDR3 reads CSVEGYPGGYGELFF. The DNA of the CDR3 is TGCAGCGTTGAAGGTTACCCAGGGGGATACGGGGAGCTGTTTTTT.

This chain uses TRBV24-1 with TRBJ2-7; either TRBD1 or TRBD2 may fit D (5 bases each). The germline V and J ends were trimmed by 0 bases and 6 bases, with 8 bases remaining between them. CDR1 is KGHDR and CDR2 is SFDVKD in the germline V gene. The CDR3 is made up of 13 amino acids. The CDR3 nucleotides read TGTGCCACCAGTGATTTGACAGGACTCGAGCAGTACTTC. Protein sequence: CATSDLTGLEQYF.

V and J are TRBV11-3 and TRBJ2-1; D is possibly TRBD2 (5 bases). The CDR3 contains 16 residues. V gave up 1 base and J gave up 4 bases, with 14 bases separating them. Germline assignment: CDR1 SGHNT and CDR2 YENEEA. CDR3 loop: CASSLAERAAYNEQFF. The CDR3 DNA is TGTGCCAGCAGCTTAGCAGAGAGGGCCGCTTACAATGAGCAGTTCTTC.

This rearrangement joins TRBV11-2 to TRBJ2-3; 8 nucleotides match TRBD2. CDR1 is SGHAT and CDR2 is FQNNGV in the germline V gene. The J segment lost 2 bases and the V segment lost 2 bases, leaving 6 bases of the junction unmatched. The CDR3 sequence is 16 residues long. Written as DNA, the CDR3 is TGTGCCAGCAGCTTACCCTCTAGCGGGCCCACAGATACGCAGTATTTT. Residues: CASSLPSSGPTDTQYF.

In this sample, this clonotype turned up a few times. The rearrangement joins TRBV21-1 to TRBJ2-7. TRBV21-1 is described as a pseudogene. The CDR3 sequence is 11 residues long. This chain's CDR3 is CASSKEYEQYV. CDR3 DNA: TGTGCCAGCAGCAAGGAATATGAGCAGTACGTC.